The rows below give T cell receptor beta chains drawn from one sample of a study of T cells in Graves' hyperthyroidism and ophthalmopathy. TCRdb processed the multiplex PCR reads anew with MiXCR; each CDR3 protein has one entry. The table shows approximately 600,000 distinct CDR3 sequences, with less than 25% occurring only once. Sample: blood. The receptors here all came from a man younger than 40 with Graves' ophthalmopathy. The CDR3 runs from the conserved cysteine through the conserved F or W. A D gene is named only where the DNA matches it firmly. The listing skips clone size in some rows; elsewhere it reads once, few, many or a size class.

CDR3nt | CDR3aa | j_gene | v_gene | d_gene | abundance
TGTGCCAGCAGTGATCCAAATAACAGGGGGAATCAGCCCCAGCATTTT | CASSDPNNRGNQPQHF | TRBJ1-5 | TRBV6-1 | TRBD1 | few
TGTGCCAGCAGCTTGGGGACTAGCGAAGGCCACAATGAGCAGTTCTTC | CASSLGTSEGHNEQFF | TRBJ2-1 | TRBV7-2 | TRBD2 | .
TGTGCCACCTCGGGACGGGGTCAGCCCCAGCATTTT | CATSGRGQPQHF | TRBJ1-5 | TRBV7-8 | . | .
TGTGCCACCAGTTCTAGCAGTCGTAGCCACGAGCAGTACTTC | CATSSSSRSHEQYF | TRBJ2-7 | TRBV24-1 | . | few
TGCAGTGCTAGGCGGACTAGCGGGTTGAGCTCCTACAATGAGCAGTTCTTC | CSARRTSGLSSYNEQFF | TRBJ2-1 | TRBV20-1 | TRBD2 | .
TGTGCCAGCAGTTCGGATGGACTAGGCGGAAACATTCAGTACTTC | CASSSDGLGGNIQYF | TRBJ2-4 | TRBV5-4 | TRBD2 | few
TGTGCCAGCTCACCATCGGGGAAGATGAACACTGAAGCTTTCTTT | CASSPSGKMNTEAFF | TRBJ1-1 | TRBV18 | . | many
TGTGCCAGCAGCGGGGGACCTAGCGGGAGTTCCTACGAGCAGTACTTC | CASSGGPSGSSYEQYF | TRBJ2-7 | TRBV9 | TRBD2 | .
TGTGCCACAACCCTGGGGAGTGATAATTCACCCCTCCACTTT | CATTLGSDNSPLHF | TRBJ1-6 | TRBV25-1 | . | .
TGTGCCAGCAGGCCCACGGGACTAGCGGGAGTAGGGGCTGAGCAGTTCTTC | CASRPTGLAGVGAEQFF | TRBJ2-1 | TRBV11-1 | TRBD2 | .
TGTGCCAGCAGTTTTGGGGAGGCCTACGAGCAGTACTTC | CASSFGEAYEQYF | TRBJ2-7 | TRBV12-3/TRBV12-4 | . | many
TGTGCCAGCACCCCGGGTAGCGGGAGGTACGAGCAGTACTTC | CASTPGSGRYEQYF | TRBJ2-7 | TRBV12-3/TRBV12-4 | TRBD2 | many
TGTGCCAGCAGTTACGACAGTGGCTATGGCTACACCTTC | CASSYDSGYGYTF | TRBJ1-2 | TRBV6-6 | . | .
TGTGCCAGCAGCCAGAAGCCCGGGACAGGGCCCTACGAGCAGTACTTC | CASSQKPGTGPYEQYF | TRBJ2-7 | TRBV4-2 | TRBD1 | few
TGCAGCGTTGGGACCCTTGCTCCCACTGAAGCTTTCTTT | CSVGTLAPTEAFF | TRBJ1-1 | TRBV29-1 | . | few
TGTGCCAGCAGTGATTTTAGCGGGAGGGCTTCCTACGATGAGCAGTTCTTC | CASSDFSGRASYDEQFF | TRBJ2-1 | TRBV6-1 | TRBD2 | .